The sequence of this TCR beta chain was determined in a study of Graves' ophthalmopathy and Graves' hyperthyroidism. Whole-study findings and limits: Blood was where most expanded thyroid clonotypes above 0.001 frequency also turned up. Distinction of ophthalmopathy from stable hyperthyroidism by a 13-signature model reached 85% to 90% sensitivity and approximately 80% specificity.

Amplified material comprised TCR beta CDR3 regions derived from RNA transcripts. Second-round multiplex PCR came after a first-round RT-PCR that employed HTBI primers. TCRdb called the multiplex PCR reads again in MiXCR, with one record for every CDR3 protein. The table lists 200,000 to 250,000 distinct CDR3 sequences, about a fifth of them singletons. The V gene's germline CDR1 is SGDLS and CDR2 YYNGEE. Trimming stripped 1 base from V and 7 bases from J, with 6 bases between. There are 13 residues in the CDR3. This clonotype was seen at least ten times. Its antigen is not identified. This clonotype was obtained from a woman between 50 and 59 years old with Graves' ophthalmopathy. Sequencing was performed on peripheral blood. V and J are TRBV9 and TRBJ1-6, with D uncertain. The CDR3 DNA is TGTGCCAGCAGCGTAAGCGGGAATTCACCCCTCCACTTT. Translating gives CASSVSGNSPLHF.